Below, one T cell receptor (beta chain) is given with its context. Its antigen remains unidentified. The data derive from a study of shared clonotypes between healthy human individuals. General observations from the study: Naive subsets generally had larger estimated richness than memory subsets.

Trimming pared 4 bases from V and 4 bases from J, leaving 13 bases between. The CDR3 spans 14 residues. The germline CDR1 and CDR2 sequences are SGHTA and FQGNSA. Genomic DNA of every subset was divided equally among multiple immunoSEQ plates. TCRdb's copy holds only in-frame clones and misses some; the assay was immunoSEQ multiplex PCR. The sample contains approximately 2,000,000 clones, around 90% of which appear only once. This TCR came from a young man in good health. Some clones in this sample may be carry-over from other donors' samples. This chain joins TRBV7-2 and TRBJ2-5; tentative D call: TRBD1 (5 bases). The sample taken for sequencing was naive CD4+ T cells from PBMCs. The subset: CD45RA+ positively selected. Here the CDR3 DNA reads TGTGCCAGCAGCTCGTTTAGGGGTGCAGAGACCCAGTACTTC. Translating it yields CASSSFRGAETQYF.